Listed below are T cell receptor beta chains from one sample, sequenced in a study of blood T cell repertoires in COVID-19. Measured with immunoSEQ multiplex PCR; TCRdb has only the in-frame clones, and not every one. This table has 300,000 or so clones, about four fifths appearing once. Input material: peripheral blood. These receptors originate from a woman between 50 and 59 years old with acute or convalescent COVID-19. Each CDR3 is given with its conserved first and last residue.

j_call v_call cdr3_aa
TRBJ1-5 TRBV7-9 CASSLRRQGSNQPQHF
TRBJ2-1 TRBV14 CASSRMTGNYNEQFF
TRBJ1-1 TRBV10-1 CASSETGQGVTEAFF
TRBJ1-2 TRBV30 CAWSRDSSSYGYTF
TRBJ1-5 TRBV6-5 CASSPARRNQPQHF
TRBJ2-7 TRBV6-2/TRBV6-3 CASSYIKGSGHEQYF
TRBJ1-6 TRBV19 CASSLTVLTAYNSPLHF
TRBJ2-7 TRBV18 CASSLAGGPYEQYF
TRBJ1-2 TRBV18 CASSGDRTNYGYTF
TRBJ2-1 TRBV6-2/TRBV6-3 CASSGSYNEQFF
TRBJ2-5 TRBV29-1 CSVARGVSQETQYF
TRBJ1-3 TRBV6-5 CASSRDTVSGNTIYF
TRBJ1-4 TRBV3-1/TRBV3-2 CASSPGGHEKLFF
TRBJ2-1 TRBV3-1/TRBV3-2 CASSQDEDSLEQFF
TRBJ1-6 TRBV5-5 CASNPDRGNSPLHF
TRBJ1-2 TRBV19 CASSESDRGNYGYTF
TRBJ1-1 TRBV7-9 CASSLTGDVTEAFF
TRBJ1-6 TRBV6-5 CASSLQGSSPLHF
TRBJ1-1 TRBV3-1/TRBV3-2 CASSRGQGGTEAFF
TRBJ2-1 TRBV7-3 CASSLLALSSYNEQFF
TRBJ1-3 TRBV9 CASSAGQGFTGNTIYF
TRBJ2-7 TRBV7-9 CASRGAGVYEQYF
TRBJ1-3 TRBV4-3 CASSQTYRGSGNTIYF
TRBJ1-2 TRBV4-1 CASSQDPNLRVYGYTF
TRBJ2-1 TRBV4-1 CASSQDKPPYNEQFF
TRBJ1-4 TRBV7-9 CASSLQSGTGGTNEKLFF
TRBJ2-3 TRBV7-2 CASRLAGGTDTQYF
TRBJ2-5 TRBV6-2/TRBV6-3 CASSRTSGSVHVETQYF
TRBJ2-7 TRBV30 CAWSVLAGGYEQYF
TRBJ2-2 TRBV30 CAWTSGTLSTGELFF
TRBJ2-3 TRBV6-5 CASSTGLAGADTQYF
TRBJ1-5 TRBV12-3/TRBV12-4 CASSLQRGQPQHF
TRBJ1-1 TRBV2 CASQSPYRGTEAFF
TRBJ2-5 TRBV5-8 CASSPQGALEETQYF
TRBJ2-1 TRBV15 CATSRERALEQFF
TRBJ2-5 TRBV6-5 CASSYFRSQETQYF
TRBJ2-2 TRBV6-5 CASRKGVTGELFF
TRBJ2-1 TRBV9 CASSVELAGAGQFF
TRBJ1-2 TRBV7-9 CASSLQGPSYTF
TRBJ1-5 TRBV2 CASSGQGDQPQHF
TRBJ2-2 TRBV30 CAWSLGGVGGELFF
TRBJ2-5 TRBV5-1 CASSSDRPQETQYF
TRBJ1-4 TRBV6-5 CASRRDSYNEKLFF
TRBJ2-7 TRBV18 CASSPTSGLNEQYF